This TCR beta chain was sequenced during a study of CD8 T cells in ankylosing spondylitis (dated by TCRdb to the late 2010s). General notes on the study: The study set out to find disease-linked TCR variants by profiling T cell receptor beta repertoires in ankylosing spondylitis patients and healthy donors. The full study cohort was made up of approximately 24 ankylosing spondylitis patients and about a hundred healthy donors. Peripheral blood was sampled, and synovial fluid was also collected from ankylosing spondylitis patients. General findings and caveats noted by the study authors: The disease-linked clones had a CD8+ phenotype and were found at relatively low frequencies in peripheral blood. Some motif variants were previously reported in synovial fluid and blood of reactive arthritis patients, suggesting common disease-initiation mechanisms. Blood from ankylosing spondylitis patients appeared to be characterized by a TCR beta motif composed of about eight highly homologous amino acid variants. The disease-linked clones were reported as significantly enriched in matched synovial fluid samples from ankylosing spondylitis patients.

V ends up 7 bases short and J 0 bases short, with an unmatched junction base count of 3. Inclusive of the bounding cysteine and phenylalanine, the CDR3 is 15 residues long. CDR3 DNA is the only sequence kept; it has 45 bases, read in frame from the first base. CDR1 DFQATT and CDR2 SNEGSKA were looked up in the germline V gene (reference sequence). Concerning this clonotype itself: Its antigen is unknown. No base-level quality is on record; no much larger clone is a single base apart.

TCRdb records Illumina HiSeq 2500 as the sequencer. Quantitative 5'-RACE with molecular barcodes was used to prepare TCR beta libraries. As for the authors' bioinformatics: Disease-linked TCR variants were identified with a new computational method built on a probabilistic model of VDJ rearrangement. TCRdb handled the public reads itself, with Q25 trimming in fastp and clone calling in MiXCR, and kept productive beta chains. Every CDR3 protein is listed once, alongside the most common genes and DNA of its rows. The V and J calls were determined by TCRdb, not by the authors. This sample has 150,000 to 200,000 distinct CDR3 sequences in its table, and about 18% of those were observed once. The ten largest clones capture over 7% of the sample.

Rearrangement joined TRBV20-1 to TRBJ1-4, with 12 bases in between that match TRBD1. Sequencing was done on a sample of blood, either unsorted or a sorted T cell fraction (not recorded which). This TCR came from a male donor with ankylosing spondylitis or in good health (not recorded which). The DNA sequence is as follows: TGCAGTGTGGGACAGGGGGCCCCAACTAATGAAAAACTGTTTTTT. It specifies CSVGQGAPTNEKLFF.